The clone carrying this T cell receptor beta chain was detected only once. The data stem from a study of CD8 T cells in Susac syndrome. RNA, at about 0.45 to 1 ug, was reverse transcribed with random hexamers. One entry per CDR3 protein, called by TCRdb with MiXCR from the immunoSEQ multiplex PCR reads. The table records approximately 270,000 distinct CDR3 sequences, about 94% of them present only once. CDR3 length equals 15 residues. CDR1 is MRHNA and CDR2 is SNTAGT in the germline V gene. The V end was cut by 3 bases, the J end by 2 bases, with 10 bases between. Sequenced input: CD4+ T cells from PBMCs. This chain joins TRBV6-4 and TRBJ2-2; D call uncertain. This receptor was obtained from a human donor with multiple sclerosis. The CDR3 bases are TGTGCCAGCAGTGAGGGCAGCCATAACACCGGGGAGCTGTTTTTT. It codes for CASSEGSHNTGELFF.